Listed here is a single T cell receptor (beta chain). The data were obtained in a study of shared clonotypes between healthy human individuals. Some clones are missing from TCRdb's copy, which holds only in-frame ones; the method was immunoSEQ multiplex PCR. The sample yields about 1 million clones, approximately 70% seen once. The CDR3 totals 13 residues. After removal of 8 bases from V and 4 bases from J, the junction contained 8 bases not matched to a gene. Germline CDR1 and CDR2: MDHEN and SYDVKM. The gene calls are TRBV28 and TRBJ2-7; 7 positions agree with TRBD1. The sequencing input was memory CD4+ T cells sorted from blood. Subset here: CD45RA-negative fraction. This clonotype was obtained from a young man in good health. CDR3 sequence (DNA): TGTGCCAGCGGTGGCGGCAGGGGGTACGAGCAGTACTTC. Protein: CASGGGRGYEQYF.